The rows below give T cell receptor beta chains drawn from one sample of a study of T cells in Graves' hyperthyroidism and ophthalmopathy. TCRdb called the multiplex PCR reads again in MiXCR, with one record for every CDR3 protein. The data hold about 680,000 distinct CDR3 sequences, with 35% observed a single time. Sequencing was done on a sample of blood. These receptors originate from a woman in her thirties or forties with Graves' hyperthyroidism. Each CDR3 is given with its conserved first and last residue. D genes are given only for firm matches. Not all rows give a size; the values are once, few, many and, for expanded clones, a class.

TRBJ1-5	NA	TRBV12-5	NA	TGTGCTAGCGGCCCCGGGGCGGGTAGCCCCCAGCATTTT	CASGPGAGSPQHF
TRBJ2-7	NA	TRBV20-1	TRBD1	TGCAGTGCTAGGGAAGGACAGGGGGGCGAGCAGTACTTC	CSAREGQGGEQYF
TRBJ1-1	NA	TRBV29-1	NA	TGCAGCGTACGGGATTGGACCGCGAACACTGAAGCTTTCTTT	CSVRDWTANTEAFF
TRBJ2-5	many	TRBV2	TRBD1	TGTGCCAGCAGTGAAGGACAGGGGGTGGGAGAGACCCAGTACTTC	CASSEGQGVGETQYF
TRBJ1-2	many	TRBV20-1	TRBD1	TGCAGTGCTCCGGGACAGGATTTCAGTGGCTACACCTTC	CSAPGQDFSGYTF
TRBJ1-5	many	TRBV7-8	TRBD1	TGTGCCAGCAGCTCACCGGGACAGGGAGGTCTCGTTGGCAATCAGCCCCAGCATTTT	CASSSPGQGGLVGNQPQHF
TRBJ1-6	NA	TRBV2	NA	TGTGCCAGCAGGGCCGGGGACCGATCGCCCCTCCACTTT	CASRAGDRSPLHF
TRBJ2-1	NA	TRBV2	NA	TGTGCCAGCAGGCTGATTACGGGGCGGCAGTTCTTC	CASRLITGRQFF
TRBJ2-2	NA	TRBV5-1	TRBD1	TGCGCCAGCAGCTCGAGGGGGCTCGGGGAGCTGTTTTTT	CASSSRGLGELFF
TRBJ2-2	few	TRBV11-2	TRBD2	TGTGCCAGCAGCCTGAATAGCGGGAGTGTCGGGGAGCTGTTTTTT	CASSLNSGSVGELFF
TRBJ2-7	NA	TRBV20-1	TRBD2	TGCAGTGCTGCCGGACTAGCGGTGAACGAGCAGTACTTC	CSAAGLAVNEQYF
TRBJ1-2	many	TRBV7-2	NA	TGTGCCAGCAGCTTAGGAGTGTCGGCAGGGGTTACCTTC	CASSLGVSAGVTF
TRBJ2-7	NA	TRBV5-1	NA	TGCGCCAGCAGCTTGGATGTGGAGAGGAGCGAGCAGTACTTC	CASSLDVERSEQYF
TRBJ1-1	once	TRBV5-4	NA	TGTGCCAGCAGCTTGAATGCGTGGGGGAGGAACACTGAAGCTTTCTTT	CASSLNAWGRNTEAFF
TRBJ1-1	few	TRBV20-1	NA	TGCAGTGCTAGAGATTTGCAGCGGACGGGGAACACTGAAGCTTTCTTT	CSARDLQRTGNTEAFF
TRBJ1-1	NA	TRBV7-2	NA	TGTGCCAGCAGCTTAGGAGGGATGGACACTGAAGCTTTCTTT	CASSLGGMDTEAFF
TRBJ2-7	many	TRBV7-2	NA	TGTGCCAGCAGCTCCTCTCCCTACGAGCAGTACTTC	CASSSSPYEQYF
TRBJ1-2	NA	TRBV6-1	NA	TGTGCCAGCAGCCCGACAGGAGGCTTCGTCTATGGCTACACCTTC	CASSPTGGFVYGYTF
TRBJ2-7	NA	TRBV10-3	NA	TGTGCCATCAAAGACAGGTTAGGGGAATCCTACGAGCAGTACTTC	CAIKDRLGESYEQYF
TRBJ2-7	NA	TRBV7-9	NA	TGTGCCAGCAGCTTAATAGAGGGACACTACGAGCAGTACTTC	CASSLIEGHYEQYF
TRBJ2-5	NA	TRBV20-1	NA	TGCAGTGCTAGAGGGGACATGGGGAATCAGCCCCAGTACTTC	CSARGDMGNQPQYF
TRBJ1-5	many	TRBV3-1	NA	TGTGCCAGCAGCCAAGAAGGAAAGTACAATCAGCCCCAGCATTTT	CASSQEGKYNQPQHF
TRBJ1-5	NA	TRBV12-3/TRBV12-4	NA	TGTGCCAGCAGAACACAAAGGGGATATCAGCCCCAGCATTTT	CASRTQRGYQPQHF
TRBJ1-5	few	TRBV27	TRBD1	TGTGCCAGCAGTTTATGGACAGGGAGTCAGCCCCAGCATTTT	CASSLWTGSQPQHF
TRBJ2-2	many	TRBV15	NA	TGTGCCACCAGCAGAGATCTGTCGAACACCGGGGAGCTGTTTTTT	CATSRDLSNTGELFF
TRBJ1-4	NA	TRBV12-3/TRBV12-4	NA	TGTGCCAGCAGTTTAGCCACCCCGGGGATTAATGAAAAACTGTTTTTT	CASSLATPGINEKLFF
TRBJ1-5	few	TRBV6-2/TRBV6-3	NA	TGTGCCAGCAGTTCCGAGGGTGGGAAGCAGCCCCAGCATTTT	CASSSEGGKQPQHF
TRBJ2-7	few	TRBV24-1	NA	TGTGCCACCTCGTCCGGGGACTACGAGCAGTACTTC	CATSSGDYEQYF
TRBJ1-2	many	TRBV3-1	NA	TGTGCCAGCAGCCAACCAGGCAATGGCTACACCTTC	CASSQPGNGYTF
TRBJ1-5	NA	TRBV29-1	NA	TGCAGCAGCCAACAGGGAAGCAATCAGCCCCAGCATTTT	CSSQQGSNQPQHF
TRBJ2-2	NA	TRBV2	NA	TGTGCCAGCAGTGAATGGGACAAATACACCGGGGAGCTGTTTTTT	CASSEWDKYTGELFF
TRBJ2-7	many	TRBV19	NA	TGTGCCAGTAGTATTTCCATCGGATACGAGCAGTACTTC	CASSISIGYEQYF
TRBJ1-3	NA	TRBV6-5	NA	TGTGCCAGCAGTTTCAGTGATCAACGGGACTCCTCTGGAAACACCATATATTTT	CASSFSDQRDSSGNTIYF
TRBJ2-6	many	TRBV12-3/TRBV12-4	NA	TGTGCCAGCAGCTTAGGTGGGGCCAACGTCCTGACTTTC	CASSLGGANVLTF
TRBJ2-5	many	TRBV7-2	NA	TGTGCCACCTCCCAGGGCGGAGGGGAGACCCAGTACTTC	CATSQGGGETQYF
TRBJ2-7	few	TRBV20-1	TRBD1	TGCAGTGCTAGAGATCTCAGGGGGTCCTCCTACGAGCAGTACTTC	CSARDLRGSSYEQYF
TRBJ2-1	NA	TRBV6-4	NA	TGTGCCAGCAGTGACACCCAAGGGAGAGGGAAAACCTACAATGAGCAGTTCTTC	CASSDTQGRGKTYNEQFF
TRBJ1-2	NA	TRBV6-6	NA	TGTGCCAGCAGTTATTCGACAGGAACTAACTATGGCTACACCTTC	CASSYSTGTNYGYTF
TRBJ2-5	many	TRBV7-3	NA	TGTGCCAGCAGCATGCCGGACGGAACCCAGTACTTC	CASSMPDGTQYF
TRBJ1-6	few	TRBV7-9	NA	TGTGCCAGCAGACCAACAGGGATTTCACCCCTCCACTTT	CASRPTGISPLHF
TRBJ2-7	many	TRBV4-3	TRBD1	TGCGCCAGCAGCCAGACAATCAGGGGGCACTACGAGCAGTACTTC	CASSQTIRGHYEQYF
TRBJ2-2	few	TRBV2	NA	TGTGCCAGCAGTGAGTCGGAGCGAACGAACACCGGGGAGCTGTTTTTT	CASSESERTNTGELFF
TRBJ2-7	many	TRBV7-9	NA	TGTGCCAGCAGCCAACTGTCGTCCTACGAGCAGTACTTC	CASSQLSSYEQYF
TRBJ1-5	NA	TRBV6-2/TRBV6-3	TRBD1	TGTGCCAGCAGTAACAGGGGCCCTCAGCCCCAGCATTTT	CASSNRGPQPQHF